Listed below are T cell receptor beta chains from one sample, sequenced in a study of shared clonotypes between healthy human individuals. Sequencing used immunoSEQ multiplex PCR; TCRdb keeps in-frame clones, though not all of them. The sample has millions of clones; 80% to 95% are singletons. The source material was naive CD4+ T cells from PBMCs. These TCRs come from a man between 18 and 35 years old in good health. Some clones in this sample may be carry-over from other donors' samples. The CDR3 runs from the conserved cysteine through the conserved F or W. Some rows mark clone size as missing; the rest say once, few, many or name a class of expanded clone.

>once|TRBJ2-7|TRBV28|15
CASTPTGGGSYEQYF
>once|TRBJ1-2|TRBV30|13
CAWHRGLRGGYTF
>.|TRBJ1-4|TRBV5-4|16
CASSGGTGTTNEKLFF
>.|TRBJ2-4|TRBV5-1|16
CASSPRTGTTKNIQYF
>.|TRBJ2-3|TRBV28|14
CASARTSGTDTQYF
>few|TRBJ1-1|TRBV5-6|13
CASSRTGVAEAFF
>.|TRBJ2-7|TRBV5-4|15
CASSQSWDGSYEQYF
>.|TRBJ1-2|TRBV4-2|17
CASSQVAGGWEYGGYTF
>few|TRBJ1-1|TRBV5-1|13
CASSQGGNTEAFF
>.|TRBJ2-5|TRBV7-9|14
CASSLTGYGETQYF
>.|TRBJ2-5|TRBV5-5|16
CASSSNSGRALETQYF
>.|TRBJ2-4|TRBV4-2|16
CASSQDTTGPRNIQYF
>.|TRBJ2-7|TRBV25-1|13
CASSVMGGDEQYF
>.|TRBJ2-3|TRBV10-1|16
CASSESIAGGSDTQYF
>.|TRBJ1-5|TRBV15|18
CATSGGGRLGEGNQPQHF
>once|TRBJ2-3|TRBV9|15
CASSNRASGTDTQYF
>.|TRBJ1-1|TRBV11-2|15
CASSTGQGSNTEAFF
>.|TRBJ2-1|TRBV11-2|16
CASSTPGTSAYNEQFF
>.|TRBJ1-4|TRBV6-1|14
CASSDRAVGEKLFF
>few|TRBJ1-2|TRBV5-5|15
CASSLGATEIYGYTF
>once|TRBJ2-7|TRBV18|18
CASSPLGPTLPPGGEQYF
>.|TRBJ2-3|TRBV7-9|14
CASSFDRGGDTQYF
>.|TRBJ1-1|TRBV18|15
CASSQRQNPDTEAFF
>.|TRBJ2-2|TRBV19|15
CASSLGGANTGELFF
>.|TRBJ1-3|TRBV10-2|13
CASSAVSGNTIYF
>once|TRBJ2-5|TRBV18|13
CASSWGSRETQYF
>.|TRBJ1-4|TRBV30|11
CAWSGTGKLFF
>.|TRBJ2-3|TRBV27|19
CASSFAGLAGDSNTDTQYF
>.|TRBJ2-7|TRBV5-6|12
CASSLARYEQYF
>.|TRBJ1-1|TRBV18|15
CASSPPKGAFTEAFF
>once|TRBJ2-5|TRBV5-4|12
CASSRGRETQYF
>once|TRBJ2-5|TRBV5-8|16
CASSQGQRSIGETQYF
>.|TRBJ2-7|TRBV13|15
CASSFARGGSYEQYF
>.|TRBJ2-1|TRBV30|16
CAWSVLAAKSYNEQFF
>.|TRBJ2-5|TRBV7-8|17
CASSLSIAGGPEETQYF
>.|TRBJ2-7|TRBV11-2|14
CASSLQTSSREQYF
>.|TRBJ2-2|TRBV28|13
CASNTGTPGELFF
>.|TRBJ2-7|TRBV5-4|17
CASSPAGGPTLTGEQYF
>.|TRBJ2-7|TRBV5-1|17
CASSLFGQFASSYEQYF
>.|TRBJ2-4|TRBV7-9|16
CASNRLAGDAKNIQYF
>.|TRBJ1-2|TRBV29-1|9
CSVDRSYTF
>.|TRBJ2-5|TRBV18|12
CASRFRGETQYF
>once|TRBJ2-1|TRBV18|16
CASSPFLRGNYNEQFF
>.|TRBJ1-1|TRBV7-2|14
CASRLTQGLTEAFF
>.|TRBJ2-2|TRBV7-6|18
CASSLVIPARTNTGELFF
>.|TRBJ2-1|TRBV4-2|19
CASSQDRDSGAVSSNEQFF
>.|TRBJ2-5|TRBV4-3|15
CASSQVRTSRETQYF
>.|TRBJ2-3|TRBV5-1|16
CASSLASSGTTDTQYF
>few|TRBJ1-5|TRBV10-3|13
CAIRDASNQPQHF
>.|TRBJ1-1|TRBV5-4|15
CASSHPGRMNTEAFF